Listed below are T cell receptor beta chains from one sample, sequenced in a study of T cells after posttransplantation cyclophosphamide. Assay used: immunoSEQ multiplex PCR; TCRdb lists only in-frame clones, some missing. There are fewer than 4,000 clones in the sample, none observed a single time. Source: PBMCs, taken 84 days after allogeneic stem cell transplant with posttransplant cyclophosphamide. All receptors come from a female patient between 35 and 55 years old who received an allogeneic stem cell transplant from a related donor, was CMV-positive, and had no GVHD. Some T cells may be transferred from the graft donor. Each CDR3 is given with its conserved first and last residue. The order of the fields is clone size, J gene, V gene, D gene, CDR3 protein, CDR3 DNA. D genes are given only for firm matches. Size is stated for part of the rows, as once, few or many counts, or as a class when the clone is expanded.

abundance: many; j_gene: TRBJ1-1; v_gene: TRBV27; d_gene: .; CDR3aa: CASSGRDSPEAFF; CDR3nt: TGTGCCAGCAGTGGCCGGGACTCTCCGGAGGCTTTCTTT
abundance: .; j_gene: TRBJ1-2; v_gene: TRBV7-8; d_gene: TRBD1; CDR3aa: CASSSRQGIYGYTF; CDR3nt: TGTGCCAGCAGCTCGCGACAGGGGATCTATGGCTACACCTTC
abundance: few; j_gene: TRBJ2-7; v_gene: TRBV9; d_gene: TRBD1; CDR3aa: CASIFRQGTAYEQYF; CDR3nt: TGTGCCAGCATCTTCAGACAGGGGACGGCCTACGAGCAGTACTTC
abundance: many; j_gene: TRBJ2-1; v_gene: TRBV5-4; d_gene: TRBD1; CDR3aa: CASSPVRGSYNEQFF; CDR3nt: TGTGCCAGCAGCCCGGTCAGGGGGTCCTACAATGAGCAGTTCTTC
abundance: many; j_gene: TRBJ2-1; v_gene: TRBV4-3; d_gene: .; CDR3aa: CASSQDWAGSIYNEQFF; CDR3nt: TGCGCCAGCAGCCAAGACTGGGCGGGATCGATCTACAATGAGCAGTTCTTC
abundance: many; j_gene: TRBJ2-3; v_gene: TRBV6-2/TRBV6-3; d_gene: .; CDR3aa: CASSLLGFQGDTQYF; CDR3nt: TGTGCCAGCAGCCTACTCGGTTTTCAGGGAGATACGCAGTATTTT
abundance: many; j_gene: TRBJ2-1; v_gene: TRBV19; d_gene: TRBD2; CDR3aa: CASSIAGWEGNEQFF; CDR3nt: TGTGCCAGTAGTATCGCAGGGTGGGAGGGGAATGAGCAGTTCTTC
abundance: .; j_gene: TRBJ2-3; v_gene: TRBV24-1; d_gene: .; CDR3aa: CATSDPRTDTDTQYF; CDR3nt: TGTGCCACCAGTGATCCGAGGACAGACACAGATACGCAGTATTTT
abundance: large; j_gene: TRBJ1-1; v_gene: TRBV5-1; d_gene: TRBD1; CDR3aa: CASSSDPGTGGSGFF; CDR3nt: TGCGCCAGCAGCTCGGATCCCGGGACAGGGGGATCTGGTTTCTTT
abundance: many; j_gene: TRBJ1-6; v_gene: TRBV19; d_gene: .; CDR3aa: CASSIGGRYNSPLHF; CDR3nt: TGTGCCAGTAGTATAGGGGGCAGATATAATTCACCCCTCCACTTT
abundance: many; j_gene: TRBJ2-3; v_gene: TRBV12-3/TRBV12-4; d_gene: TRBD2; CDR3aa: CASSFGGGGTDTQYF; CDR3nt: TGTGCCAGCAGTTTCGGGGGGGGCGGGACAGATACGCAGTATTTT
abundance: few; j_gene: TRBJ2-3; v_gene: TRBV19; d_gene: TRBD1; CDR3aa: CASSAGQGDGTDTQYF; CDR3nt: TGTGCCAGTAGTGCCGGACAGGGGGATGGCACAGATACGCAGTATTTT
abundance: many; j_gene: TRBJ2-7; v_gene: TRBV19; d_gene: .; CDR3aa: CASSGVSYEQYF; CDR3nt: TGTGCCAGTAGCGGGGTGTCCTACGAGCAGTACTTC
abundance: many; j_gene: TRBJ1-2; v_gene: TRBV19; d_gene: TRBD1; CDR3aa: CASSIGGQGAGYTF; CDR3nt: TGTGCCAGTAGTATAGGGGGGCAGGGGGCTGGCTACACCTTC
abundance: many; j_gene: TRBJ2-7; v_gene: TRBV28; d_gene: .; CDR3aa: CASSRDEQYF; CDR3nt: TGTGCCAGCAGTAGGGACGAGCAGTACTTC
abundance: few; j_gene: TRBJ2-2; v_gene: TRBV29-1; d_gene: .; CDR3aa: CSVEGRGRGELFF; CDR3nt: TGCAGCGTTGAAGGGAGGGGTAGGGGGGAGCTGTTTTTT
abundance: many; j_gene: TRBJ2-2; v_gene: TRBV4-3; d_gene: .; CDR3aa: CASSQSNTGELFF; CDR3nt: TGCGCCAGCTCCCAGTCGAACACCGGGGAGCTGTTTTTT
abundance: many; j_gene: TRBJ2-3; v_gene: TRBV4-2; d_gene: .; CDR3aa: CASSQAGGADTQYF; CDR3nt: TGTGCCAGCAGCCAAGCCGGGGGTGCAGATACGCAGTATTTT
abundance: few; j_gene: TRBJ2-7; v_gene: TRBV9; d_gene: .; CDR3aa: CASSIKQETAYEQYF; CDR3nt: TGTGCCAGTAGCATCAAACAGGAGACGGCCTACGAGCAGTACTTC
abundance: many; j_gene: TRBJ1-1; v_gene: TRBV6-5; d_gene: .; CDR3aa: CASSYSTRAEAFF; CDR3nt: TGTGCCAGCAGTTACTCGACCCGGGCTGAAGCTTTCTTT
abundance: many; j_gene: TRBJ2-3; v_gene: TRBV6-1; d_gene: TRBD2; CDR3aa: CASSATSGGADTQYF; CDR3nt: TGTGCCAGCAGTGCGACTAGCGGGGGGGCAGATACGCAGTATTTT
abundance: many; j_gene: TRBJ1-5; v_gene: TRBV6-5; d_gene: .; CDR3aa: CASSYQKPPSNQPQHF; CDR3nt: TGTGCCAGCAGTTACCAGAAACCCCCGAGTAATCAGCCCCAGCATTTT
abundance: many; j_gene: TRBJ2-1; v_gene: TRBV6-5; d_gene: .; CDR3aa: CASTVRAGYNEQFF; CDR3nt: TGTGCCAGCACCGTAAGGGCCGGCTACAATGAGCAGTTCTTC
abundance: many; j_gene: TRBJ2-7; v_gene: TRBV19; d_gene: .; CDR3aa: CASSIADSSSYEQYF; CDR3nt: TGTGCCAGTAGTATCGCTGACAGTTCATCGTACGAGCAGTACTTC
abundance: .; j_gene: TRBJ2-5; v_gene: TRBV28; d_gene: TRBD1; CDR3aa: CASSSSGQGQQETQYF; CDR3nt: TGTGCCAGCAGTTCCTCTGGACAGGGGCAACAAGAGACCCAGTACTTC
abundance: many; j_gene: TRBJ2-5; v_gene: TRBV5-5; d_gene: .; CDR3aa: CASSPWTVQETQYF; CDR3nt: TGTGCCAGCAGCCCCTGGACAGTCCAAGAGACCCAGTACTTC
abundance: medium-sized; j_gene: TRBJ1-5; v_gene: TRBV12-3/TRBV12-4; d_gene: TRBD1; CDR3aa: CASSLGRGLSNQPQHF; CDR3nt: TGTGCCAGCAGTTTAGGCAGGGGGCTTAGCAATCAGCCCCAGCATTTT
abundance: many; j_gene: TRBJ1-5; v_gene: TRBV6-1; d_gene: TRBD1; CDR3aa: CASNAQGSNQPQHF; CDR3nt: TGTGCCAGCAACGCACAGGGGAGCAATCAGCCCCAGCATTTT
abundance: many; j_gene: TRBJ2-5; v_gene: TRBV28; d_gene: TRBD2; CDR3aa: CASSSGLAGNQETQYF; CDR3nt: TGTGCCAGCAGTTCCGGACTAGCGGGCAACCAAGAGACCCAGTACTTC
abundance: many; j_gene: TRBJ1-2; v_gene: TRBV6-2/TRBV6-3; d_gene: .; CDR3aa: CASSGYRESDYGYTF; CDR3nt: TGTGCCAGCAGCGGCTACAGGGAGTCCGACTATGGCTACACCTTC
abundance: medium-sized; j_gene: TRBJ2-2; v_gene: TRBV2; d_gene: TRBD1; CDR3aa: CASRATGSVTGELFF; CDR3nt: TGTGCCAGCAGGGCGACAGGGTCGGTCACCGGGGAGCTGTTTTTT
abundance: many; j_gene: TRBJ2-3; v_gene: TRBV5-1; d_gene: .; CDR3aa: CASSLDPGTDTQYF; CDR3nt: TGCGCCAGCAGCTTGGACCCAGGCACAGATACGCAGTATTTT
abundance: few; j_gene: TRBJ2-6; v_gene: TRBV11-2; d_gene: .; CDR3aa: CASSPVSGANVLTF; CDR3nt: TGTGCCAGCAGCCCCGTCTCTGGGGCCAACGTCCTGACTTTC
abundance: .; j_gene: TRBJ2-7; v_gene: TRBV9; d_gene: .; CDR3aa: CASSIRQETAYEQYF; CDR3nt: TGTGCCAGCAGTATCAGACAGGAGACGGCCTACGAGCAGTACTTC
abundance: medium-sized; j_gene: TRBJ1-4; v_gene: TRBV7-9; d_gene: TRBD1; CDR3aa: CASSSGQGFEKLFF; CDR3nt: TGTGCCAGCAGCTCGGGACAGGGTTTTGAAAAACTGTTTTTT
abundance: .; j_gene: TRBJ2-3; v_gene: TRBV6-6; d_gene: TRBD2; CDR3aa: CASSYSGGGAPDTQYF; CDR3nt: TGTGCCAGCAGTTACTCGGGCGGGGGGGCCCCAGATACGCAGTATTTT
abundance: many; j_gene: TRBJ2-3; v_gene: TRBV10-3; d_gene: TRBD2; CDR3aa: CAISEKKAGGSTDTQYF; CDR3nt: TGTGCCATCAGTGAGAAGAAGGCGGGGGGGAGCACAGATACGCAGTATTTT
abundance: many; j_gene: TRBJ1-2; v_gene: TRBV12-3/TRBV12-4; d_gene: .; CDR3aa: CASTKGGGSLNYGYTF; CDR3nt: TGTGCCAGCACCAAAGGTGGGGGGTCCCTAAACTATGGCTACACCTTC
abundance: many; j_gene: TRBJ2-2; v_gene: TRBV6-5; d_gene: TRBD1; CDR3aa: CASSSTQGAGELFF; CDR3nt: TGTGCCAGCAGCTCAACTCAGGGGGCGGGGGAGCTGTTTTTT
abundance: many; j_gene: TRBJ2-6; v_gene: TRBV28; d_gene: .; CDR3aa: CASKGPGANVLTF; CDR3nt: TGTGCCAGTAAGGGCCCTGGGGCCAACGTCCTGACTTTC
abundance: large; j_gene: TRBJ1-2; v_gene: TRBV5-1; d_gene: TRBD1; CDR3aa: CASSLGDDRGQGYTF; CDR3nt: TGCGCCAGCAGCTTGGGGGACGACAGGGGGCAAGGCTACACCTTC
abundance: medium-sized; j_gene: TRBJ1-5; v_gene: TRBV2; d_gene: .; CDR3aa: CASSEGHGYQPQHF; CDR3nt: TGTGCCAGCAGCGAAGGGCACGGGTATCAGCCCCAGCATTTT
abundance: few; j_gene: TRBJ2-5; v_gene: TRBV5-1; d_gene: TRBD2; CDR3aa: CASSPFASGGRQETQYF; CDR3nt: TGCGCCAGCAGCCCCTTTGCTAGCGGGGGTAGACAAGAGACCCAGTACTTC
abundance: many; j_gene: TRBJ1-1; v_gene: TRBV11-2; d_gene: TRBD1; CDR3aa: CASSLWGQGVRTEAFF; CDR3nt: TGTGCCAGCAGCTTATGGGGACAGGGGGTTCGGACTGAAGCTTTCTTT
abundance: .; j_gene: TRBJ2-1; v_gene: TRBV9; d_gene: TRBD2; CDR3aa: CASSPGLALLSYNEQFF; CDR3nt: TGTGCCAGCAGCCCCGGACTAGCTCTTCTCTCCTACAATGAGCAGTTCTTC
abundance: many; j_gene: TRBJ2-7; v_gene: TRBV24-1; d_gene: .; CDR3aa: CATSGPGQRGYEQYF; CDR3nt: TGTGCCACCAGTGGACCCGGTCAAAGGGGTTACGAGCAGTACTTC
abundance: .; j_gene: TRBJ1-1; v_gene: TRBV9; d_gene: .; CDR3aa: CASSVLSGYTEAFF; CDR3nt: TGTGCCAGCAGCGTATTATCGGGGTACACTGAAGCTTTCTTT